A single sample is the source of the 5 T cell receptor beta chains below, sequenced in a study of spatial heterogeneity in lung cancer. Time point of the sample: sample taken at primary tumor resection. Whole RNA, isolated from tumor, nontumor lung or frozen PBMC, was sequenced without prior sorting. TCRdb analysed the 5' RACE reads with MiXCR anew, one entry per CDR3 protein. The table lists about 45,000 distinct CDR3 sequences, roughly 13% of them singletons. Sample: PBMCs, taken at surgery. These receptors came from a male donor with early-stage non-small cell lung cancer.

There are a few counts of this clonotype. The V call is TRBV29-1, the J call TRBJ2-5, with TRBD2 identical over 10 bases. The CDR3 loop spans 14 amino acids. CDR1 is SQVTM, CDR2 ANQGSEA, per germline. V shed 2 bases, J shed 6 bases, and the junction held 6 bases outside the gene matches. In DNA, the CDR3 is TGCAGCGTTGAATTGCCTAGCGGGAGTCAGACCCAGTACTTC. It encodes CSVELPSGSQTQYF.

This clonotype came up a few times. The V and J genes are TRBV12-3 or TRBV12-4 and TRBJ1-4; no definite D call. The CDR3 consists of 13 residues. V shed 7 bases and J shed 10 bases, with 16 bases lying between them. The CDR3, as DNA: TGTGCCAGCACCTCATTAAGGCGTCCAAAACTGTTTTTT. Residues: CASTSLRRPKLFF.

There are a few counts of this clonotype. The gene calls are TRBV19 and TRBJ2-3; possible D gene TRBD2, 6 bases. Per the germline V gene, CDR1 is LNHDA and CDR2 is SQIVND (reference sequence). This CDR3 region has 15 residues. V was clipped by 5 bases and J by 1 base, with 13 bases between them. The CDR3, as DNA: TGTGCCAGTAGTCTGCCTAGCGAGGGCACAGATACGCAGTATTTT. Protein product: CASSLPSEGTDTQYF.

This clonotype turned up a few times. The rearrangement uses TRBV20-1 and TRBJ1-2; TRBD1 might be the D (6 bases). V was pared by 6 bases and J by 1 base, with 12 bases between. Germline assignment: CDR1 DFQATT and CDR2 SNEGSKA (reference sequence). The CDR3 length is 13 residues. The CDR3 sequence: CSARGRFNYGYTF. CDR3 bases: TGCAGTGCCCGGGGGCGATTTAACTATGGCTACACCTTC.

The V call is TRBV12-3 or TRBV12-4, the J call TRBJ1-4; weak D call: TRBD1 (5 bases). The ends were cut back, 0 bases at V and 1 base at J, with 12 bases in the middle. The CDR3 consists of 17 residues. The CDR3: CASSLALTGRTNEKLFF. The CDR3 DNA reads as TGTGCCAGCAGTTTAGCCCTAACGGGGCGAACTAATGAAAAACTGTTTTTT.